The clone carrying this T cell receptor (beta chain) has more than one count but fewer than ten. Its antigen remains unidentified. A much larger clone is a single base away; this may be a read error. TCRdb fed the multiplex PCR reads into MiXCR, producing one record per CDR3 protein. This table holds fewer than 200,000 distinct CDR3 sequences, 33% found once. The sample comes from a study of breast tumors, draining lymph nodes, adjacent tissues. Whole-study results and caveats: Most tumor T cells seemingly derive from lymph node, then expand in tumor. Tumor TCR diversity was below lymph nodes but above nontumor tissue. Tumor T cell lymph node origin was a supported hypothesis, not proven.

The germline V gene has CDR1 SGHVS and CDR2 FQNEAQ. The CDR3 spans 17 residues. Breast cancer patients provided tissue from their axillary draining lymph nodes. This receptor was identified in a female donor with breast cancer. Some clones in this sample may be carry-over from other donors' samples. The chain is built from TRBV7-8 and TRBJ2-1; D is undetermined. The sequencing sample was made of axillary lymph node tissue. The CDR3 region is CASSINRRESSYNQQFF. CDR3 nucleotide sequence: TGTGCCAGCAGCATTAACCGGCGTGAGAGCTCCTACAATCAGCAGTTCTTC.